A single sample is the source of the 13 T cell receptor beta chains below, sequenced in a study of cytomegalovirus exposure and HLA in healthy donors. The PCR contained 60 Vbeta and 13 Jbeta primers. This table comes from immunoSEQ multiplex PCR, and its TCRdb copy is limited to in-frame clones, with some not included. The sample yields tens of thousands of clones, almost 85% seen once. The sample was PBMCs. The receptor source for this set is a man in his late teens or twenties in good health and CMV-seronegative.

The rearrangement joins TRBV13 to TRBJ2-3; D is perhaps TRBD1 (6 bases). CDR3 size: 15 residues. Germline CDR1 and CDR2: PRHDT and FYEKMQ (reference sequence). V lost 4 bases and J 5 bases, leaving 16 bases between the germline ends. CDR3 sequence (DNA): TGTGCCAGCAGCTCCTTAAAGACAGGCGAAGATACGCAGTATTTT. It translates to CASSSLKTGEDTQYF.

This clone was found a few times. The chain has TRBV19 and TRBJ2-7, with D possibly TRBD2 on 5 matching bases. There are 14 residues in the CDR3. Trimming stripped 3 bases from V and 2 bases from J, with 11 bases between. Germline loops: CDR1 LNHDA, CDR2 SQIVND (reference sequence). Written as DNA, the CDR3 is TGTGCCAGTAGTATCGGCGGAGGAACCTACGAGCAGTACTTC. Its translation: CASSIGGGTYEQYF.

V is TRBV25-1 and J is TRBJ1-1, with 7 bases that match TRBD1. Losses at the gene ends were 6 bases for V and 0 bases for J; bases not matched to a gene: 1. The CDR3 is 13 amino acids. CDR1 is MGHDK, CDR2 SYGVNS, per germline. The CDR3 sequence: CASRTGLNTEAFF. DNA of the CDR3: TGTGCCAGCAGGACAGGGTTGAACACTGAAGCTTTCTTT. Filled out from reference TRBV25-1 and TRBJ1-1, the complete variable domain reads EADIYQTPRYLVIGTGKKITLECSQTMGHDKMYWYQQDPGMELHLIHYSYGVNSTEKGDLSSESTVSRIRTEHFPLTLESARPSHTSQYLCASRTGLNTEAFFGQGTRLTVV.

The chain recombines TRBV21-1 with TRBJ2-7; TRBD1, the table's D call, lacks a check against the DNA. TRBV21-1 is marked as a pseudogene. The CDR3 sequence is 16 residues long. The CDR3 here is CASSKGAAHSSYEQYF. Here the CDR3 DNA reads TGTGCCAGCAGCAAAGGAGCAGCCCACAGCTCCTACGAGCAGTACTTC.

This clone was seen a few times. The V gene is TRBV5-1, the J gene TRBJ1-4; a weak D match, TRBD1 (6 bases). V was pared by 3 bases and J by 6 bases, with 9 bases between. This CDR3 is 13 amino acids long. Per the germline V gene, CDR1 is SGHRS and CDR2 is YFSETQ. The CDR3 DNA reads TGCGCCAGCAGCTCCTACAGGGATGAAAAACTGTTTTTT. Protein product: CASSSYRDEKLFF.

V is TRBV4-3 and J is TRBJ2-1; a possible D gene is TRBD2 (5 bases). Germline V gene data show CDR1 as LGHNA and CDR2 as YSLEER. V was pared by 3 bases and J by 0 bases, with 15 bases between. The CDR3 runs 17 residues. CDR3 nucleotide sequence: TGCGCCAGCAGCCAGCTCCTCGCGGGCAGCTCCTACAATGAGCAGTTCTTC. This translates into CASSQLLAGSSYNEQFF.

The chain combines TRBV29-1 with TRBJ2-7; possibly TRBD1 for D (5 bases). Trimming pared 0 bases from V and 6 bases from J, leaving 12 bases between. Germline V lookup: CDR1 SQVTM, CDR2 ANQGSEA. CDR3 length equals 13 residues. CDR3 residues: CSVEDSWGSEQYF. CDR3 DNA: TGCAGCGTTGAAGATAGCTGGGGCAGCGAGCAGTACTTC.

This clone was observed a handful of times. The chain has TRBV28 and TRBJ1-2; perhaps TRBD1 as D (5 bases). Germline values: CDR1 MDHEN, CDR2 SYDVKM. The germline V and J ends were trimmed by 6 bases and 5 bases, with 19 bases remaining between them. There are 15 residues in the CDR3. In DNA, the CDR3 is TGTGCCAGCAGCCCCACGCATATGGGGGGATATGGCTACACCTTC. The encoded protein is CASSPTHMGGYGYTF.

This chain connects TRBV5-1 to TRBJ2-5; tentative D call: TRBD2 (5 bases). This CDR3 has 13 residues. Germline-derived CDR1 and CDR2 are SGHRS and YFSETQ. V was trimmed by 3 bases and J by 3 bases, leaving 9 bases between them. DNA of the CDR3: TGCGCCAGCAGCTCCCCACTAGAAGAGACCCAGTACTTC. This encodes CASSSPLEETQYF.

This chain joins TRBV30 and TRBJ1-1, with 7 bases matching TRBD1. Trimming took 4 bases from V and 8 from J; bases not matched to a gene: 4. CDR1 GTSNPN and CDR2 SVGIG come from the germline V gene (reference sequence). The CDR3 is 11 amino acids. The CDR3 here is CAWNRGEEAFF. The CDR3 nucleotides are TGTGCCTGGAACAGGGGTGAGGAAGCTTTCTTT.

The chain recombines TRBV19 with TRBJ2-1, with TRBD2 as a possible D gene (5 bases). Germline V gene sequence: CDR1 LNHDA, CDR2 SQIVND (reference sequence). The CDR3 runs to 14 residues. Trimming cost V 1 base and J 9 bases, with 13 bases left between them. CDR3 sequence reads: CASSIGGAQSEQFF. CDR3 coding DNA: TGTGCCAGTAGTATAGGGGGAGCCCAGAGTGAGCAGTTCTTC.

The CDR3: CASSVGPRMNTEAFF. The CDR3 DNA sequence: TGTGCCAGCAGCGTAGGGCCCAGGATGAACACTGAAGCTTTCTTT. This chain links TRBV9 with TRBJ1-1, with D unresolved. Trimming took 0 bases from V and 0 from J, leaving 9 bases between them. Germline V CDR1 and CDR2: SGDLS, YYNGEE. The CDR3 runs to 15 residues.

This chain joins TRBV29-1 and TRBJ2-4; D ambiguous. From germline, CDR1 is SQVTM and CDR2 ANQGSEA. CDR3 length equals 10 residues. Trimming stripped 4 bases from V and 6 bases from J, with 4 bases between. The CDR3 DNA reads TGCAGCGTTGGCGTAAACATTCAGTACTTC. It yields the protein CSVGVNIQYF.